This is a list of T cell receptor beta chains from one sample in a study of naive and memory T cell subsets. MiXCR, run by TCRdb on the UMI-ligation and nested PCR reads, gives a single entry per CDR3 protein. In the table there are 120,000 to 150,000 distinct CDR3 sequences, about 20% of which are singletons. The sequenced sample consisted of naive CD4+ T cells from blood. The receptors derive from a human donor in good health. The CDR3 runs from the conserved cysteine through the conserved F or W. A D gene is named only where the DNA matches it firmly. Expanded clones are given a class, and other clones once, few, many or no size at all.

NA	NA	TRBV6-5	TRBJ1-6	TGTGCCAGCAGCGGGGACCGCGGGGCACCCCTCCACTTT	CASSGDRGAPLHF
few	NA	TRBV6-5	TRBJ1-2	TGTGCCAGCAGTAAGGGTATCAACTATGGCTACACCTTC	CASSKGINYGYTF
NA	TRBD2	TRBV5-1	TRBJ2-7	TGCGCCAGCAAAAACGAGCCCTTAGCGGGAGGATGGGAGCAGTACTTC	CASKNEPLAGGWEQYF
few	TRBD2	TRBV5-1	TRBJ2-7	TGCGCCAGCAGAAGGTTAGCGGGAGGTACTAGCTCCTACGAGCAGTACTTC	CASRRLAGGTSSYEQYF
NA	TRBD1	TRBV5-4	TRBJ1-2	TGTGCCAGCAGCCAAGGGACAGGGCAATCCGTGAGGGGCTACACCTTC	CASSQGTGQSVRGYTF
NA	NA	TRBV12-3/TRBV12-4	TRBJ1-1	TGTGCCAGCAGTTCCACAGGGCCGAACACTGAAGCTTTCTTT	CASSSTGPNTEAFF
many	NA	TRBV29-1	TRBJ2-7	TGCAGCGTTCGGGGCAGGGGCAACGAGCAGTACTTC	CSVRGRGNEQYF
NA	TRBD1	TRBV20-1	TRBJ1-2	TGCAGTGCTCCCGGACAGGGAACCTATGGCTACACCTTC	CSAPGQGTYGYTF
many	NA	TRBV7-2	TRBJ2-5	TGTGCCAGCAGCTTAGGGGGAAGGCGAGAGACCCAGTACTTC	CASSLGGRRETQYF
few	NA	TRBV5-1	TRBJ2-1	TGCGCCAGCAGCTCTACGCTCTTGGGGAATGAGCAGTTCTTC	CASSSTLLGNEQFF
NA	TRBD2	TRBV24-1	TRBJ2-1	TGTGCCACCAGTAAAGCCGGGACTAGCGGGAGCAATGAGCAGTTCTTC	CATSKAGTSGSNEQFF
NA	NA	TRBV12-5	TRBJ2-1	TGTGCTAGTGGGGAGGCCTCCTACAATGAGCAGTTCTTC	CASGEASYNEQFF
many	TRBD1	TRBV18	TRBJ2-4	TGTGCCAGCTCACCGGGACAGGGGAAAAACATTCAGTACTTC	CASSPGQGKNIQYF
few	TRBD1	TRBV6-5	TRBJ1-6	TGTGCCACCAGGGGGACCGGGACGGACAATTCACCCCTCCACTTT	CATRGTGTDNSPLHF